These 22 T cell receptor beta chains were sequenced from one sample in a study of T cell responses to AZD1222 COVID-19 vaccine (dated by TCRdb to the early 2020s). Libraries were prepared through the immunoSEQ multiplex PCR assay. TCRdb re-hosts the immuneACCESS table, in-frame sequences only. Its copies lack some clones; in the studies checked, an unresolved V gene accounts for under half of them, and the cause for the rest is not known. The sample contains about 130,000 clones, 88% of them found a single time. The biggest ten clones account for 18% of the sample. This specimen's time point label, per the study, means: baseline before first vaccination. The sample's treatment or condition label is to be understood as: meningococcal conjugate vaccine given as trial control. Sample: peripheral blood, taken on day 0 of MenACWY control vaccination. The receptors derive from an adult in good health.

The rearrangement uses TRBV19 and TRBJ2-7, with TRBD1 identical over 7 bases. CDR1 and CDR2 from the germline V gene are LNHDA and SQIVND (reference sequence). CDR3 length: 15 residues. With V trimmed by 5 bases and J by 0 bases, 7 bases remained unmatched. The CDR3 reads CASSLGRQGSYEQYF. CDR3 DNA: TGTGCCAGTAGTCTTGGTAGACAGGGCTCCTACGAGCAGTACTTC.

This chain's CDR3 is CASRLYSNEKLFF. The DNA for the CDR3 is TGCGCCAGCAGATTATATAGTAATGAAAAACTGTTTTTT. The rearrangement links TRBV5-1 to TRBJ1-4; the D is unclear. Trimming took off 5 bases at V and 4 bases at J, with 9 bases between the two ends. Germline CDR1 and CDR2: SGHRS and YFSETQ. The CDR3 contains 13 residues.

Notes on this clone: A read error may account for a junction end that differs from germline. The chain has TRBV7-7 and TRBJ2-1, with a tentative D call TRBD2 (6 bases). The CDR3 covers 15 residues. Germline V gene lookup returns CDR1 SSHAT and CDR2 FNYEAQ (reference sequence). The CDR3 loop is CASSLTGSSYNEQFF. The CDR3 DNA sequence: TGTGCTAGCAGCTTAACCGGGAGCTCCTACAATGAGCAGTTCTTC.

The chain links TRBV5-6 to TRBJ2-2, with D maybe TRBD2 (5 bases). This CDR3 comprises 15 residues. Deletions cut 4 bases from V and 4 bases from J, with 14 bases between. Germline CDR1 SGHDT, CDR2 YYEEEE. CDR3 nucleotide sequence: TGTGCCAGCAGCCCGGTGAACAGCGGCACCGGGGAGCTGTTTTTT. Translation gives CASSPVNSGTGELFF. Complete variable domain (other parts from reference TRBV5-6 and TRBJ2-2): DAGVTQSPTHLIKTRGQQVTLRCSPKSGHDTVSWYQQALGQGPQFIFQYYEEEERQRGNFPDRFSGHQFPNYSSELNVNALLLGDSALYLCASSPVNSGTGELFFGEGSRLTVL.

The gene calls are TRBV5-1 and TRBJ2-7; 8 bases map to TRBD1. With 4 bases clipped from V and 5 bases from J, the junction kept 8 bases outside the gene matches. The CDR3 spans 14 residues. Germline CDR1 is SGHRS and CDR2 is YFSETQ. This CDR3 reads CASSDGQGRHEQYF. The CDR3 nucleotides are TGCGCCAGCAGCGACGGACAGGGTCGACACGAGCAGTACTTC.

The V and J genes are TRBV4-1 and TRBJ1-1; unclear D gene. CDR3 length: 15 amino acids. Trimming took off 1 base at V and 2 bases at J, with 11 bases between the two ends. The germline V gene has CDR1 MGHRA and CDR2 YSYEKL. Here the CDR3 reads CASSQGPNINTEAFF. DNA of the CDR3: TGCGCCAGCAGCCAAGGGCCGAATATAAACACTGAAGCTTTCTTT.

This clone was detected only once. The J gene is TRBJ2-7, the V gene TRBV7-2; TRBD1 matches 8 bases. Trimming removed 5 bases from V and 2 bases from J; junction bases left unmatched: 5. CDR1 SGHTA and CDR2 FQGNSA come from the germline V gene. This CDR3 comprises 14 residues. The CDR3 bases are TGTGCCAGCAGCCCCAGGACAGGGCCCTACGAGCAGTACTTC. Amino acids: CASSPRTGPYEQYF.

This clone appeared a few times. The CDR3 region is CASSGGQGNEKLFF. As DNA, the CDR3 is TGTGCCAGCAGCGGGGGACAGGGTAATGAAAAACTGTTTTTT. This sequence joins TRBV5-4 and TRBJ1-4; 9 bases match TRBD1. The CDR3 totals 14 residues. J lost 4 bases, V lost 4 bases, and 2 bases had no gene match. Germline values: CDR1 SGHNT, CDR2 YYREEE (reference sequence).

CDR3 in DNA: TGCGCCAGCAGCCTGGGACTTTATTACGAGCAGTACTTC. This encodes CASSLGLYYEQYF. The chain carries TRBV5-1 and TRBJ2-7; a weak D match, TRBD2 (6 bases). Germline CDR1 SGHRS, CDR2 YFSETQ. CDR3 size: 13 residues. V was pared by 4 bases and J by 4 bases, with 12 bases between.

V and J are TRBV4-1 and TRBJ1-2; D unresolved. Germline lookup yields CDR1 MGHRA and CDR2 YSYEKL. V dropped 1 base and J dropped 0 bases, with 6 bases sitting between them. CDR3 length equals 14 residues. This chain's CDR3 is CASSQVKTNYGYTF. The CDR3 DNA is TGCGCCAGCAGCCAAGTCAAGACTAACTATGGCTACACCTTC.

The rearrangement links TRBV27 to TRBJ2-7; perhaps TRBD1 as D (6 bases). Germline loops: CDR1 MNHEY, CDR2 SMNVEV (reference sequence). Trimming pared 6 bases from V and 2 bases from J, leaving 14 bases between. This CDR3 region has 14 residues. CDR3 sequence reads: CASRRSRDTYEQYF. CDR3 sequence (DNA): TGTGCCAGCAGACGATCCCGGGACACCTACGAGCAGTACTTC.

This clone was seen more than once but under ten times. V and J are TRBV25-1 and TRBJ2-7; 16 bases agree with TRBD2. This CDR3 is 17 amino acids long. Germline V gene data show CDR1 as MGHDK and CDR2 as SYGVNS. The J segment lost 1 base and the V segment lost 9 bases, leaving 9 bases of the junction unmatched. The CDR3 spells CASFGTSGRDGSYEQYF. The CDR3 DNA reads as TGTGCCAGTTTCGGGACTAGCGGGAGGGACGGTTCCTACGAGCAGTACTTC.

The V and J genes are TRBV7-6 and TRBJ2-3, with TRBD2 identical over 8 bases. The CDR3 has 15 residues. The trim removed 5 bases at V and 1 base at J, leaving 5 bases unmatched. CDR1 is SGHVS and CDR2 is FNYEAQ in the germline V gene. DNA for the CDR3: TGTGCCAGCAGCAGTAATAGCGGGGGCACAGATACGCAGTATTTT. Protein sequence: CASSSNSGGTDTQYF. Supplemented by reference TRBV7-6 and TRBJ2-3, the full variable domain reads GAGVSQSPRYKVTKRGQDVALRCDPISGHVSLYWYRQALGQGPEFLTYFNYEAQQDKSGLPNDRFSAERPEGSISTLTIQRTEQRDSAMYRCASSSNSGGTDTQYFGPGTRLTVL.

V is TRBV4-1 and J is TRBJ2-1, with 10 nucleotides matching TRBD2. J lost 6 bases, V lost 3 bases, and 11 bases had no gene match. The CDR3 has 17 amino acids. The germline CDR1 and CDR2 sequences are MGHRA and YSYEKL. In DNA form, the CDR3 reads TGCGCCAGCAGCCAGTTAAGCGGGAGGGGGAGGTTCAATGAGCAGTTCTTC. The encoded protein is CASSQLSGRGRFNEQFF.

The chain employs TRBV27 and TRBJ1-6; maybe TRBD1 (6 bases). The length of the CDR3 is 17 residues. Per germline, CDR1 MNHEY and CDR2 SMNVEV (reference sequence). V was shortened by 5 bases and J by 7 bases, with 21 bases between the two germline ends. The CDR3: CASSPRTGTPKNSPLHF. DNA of the CDR3: TGTGCCAGCAGTCCCCGCACCGGGACACCGAAGAATTCACCCCTCCACTTT.

This clone was seen only a few times. This chain connects TRBV10-1 to TRBJ2-7; 8 positions match TRBD1. CDR3 length: 13 amino acids. Germline V gene data show CDR1 as WNHNN and CDR2 as SYGVQD (reference sequence). Trimming removed 4 bases from V and 3 bases from J; junction bases left unmatched: 2. CDR3 in amino acids: CASSAGQGYEQYF. The DNA of the CDR3 is TGCGCCAGCAGTGCTGGACAGGGCTACGAGCAGTACTTC.

The V gene is TRBV4-1, the J gene TRBJ2-1, with TRBD2 matching 9 bases. The V gene end was trimmed by 0 bases and the J gene end by 1 base; junction bases not matched to a gene: 1. This CDR3 region has 16 residues. CDR1 and CDR2 from the germline V gene are MGHRA and YSYEKL. CDR3 sequence (DNA): TGCGCCAGCAGCCAAGATCTAGCGGGGTCCTACAATGAGCAGTTCTTC. It codes for CASSQDLAGSYNEQFF.

The chain uses TRBV27 and TRBJ2-3, with D perhaps TRBD1 (6 bases). In germline, CDR1 is MNHEY, CDR2 SMNVEV (reference sequence). Trimming stripped 3 bases from V and 6 bases from J, with 10 bases between. The CDR3 runs 13 residues. The CDR3 sequence is CASSFSGADTQYF. CDR3 in DNA: TGTGCCAGCAGTTTTTCAGGGGCGGATACGCAGTATTTT.

The rearrangement joins TRBV5-4 to TRBJ2-7, with D hard to call. The V end was cut by 1 base, the J end by 2 bases, with 13 bases between. Looked up from germline, CDR1 is SGHNT and CDR2 is YYREEE (reference sequence). The CDR3 spans 15 residues. This CDR3 reads CASSLFGENTYEQYF. The CDR3 region has the DNA TGTGCCAGCAGCTTGTTTGGGGAAAATACCTACGAGCAGTACTTC.

The chain uses TRBV27 and TRBJ2-3; the match to TRBD1 covers 9 bases. The CDR3 is made up of 15 amino acids. The germline CDR1 and CDR2 sequences are MNHEY and SMNVEV (reference sequence). Trimming took 5 bases from V and 3 from J; bases not matched to a gene: 6. The CDR3 bases are TGTGCCAGCAGTGCCACAGGGGGCAAGACAGATACGCAGTATTTT. It codes for CASSATGGKTDTQYF.

The V call is TRBV29-1, the J call TRBJ2-6; possible D gene TRBD2, 6 bases. V was shortened by 4 bases and J by 2 bases, with 6 bases between the two germline ends. This CDR3 has 13 residues. Per the germline V gene, CDR1 is SQVTM and CDR2 is ANQGSEA. This CDR3 is CSVGGAGANVLTF. The CDR3 bases are TGCAGCGTTGGGGGGGCTGGGGCCAACGTCCTGACTTTC.

This rearrangement joins TRBV6-5 to TRBJ1-5, with D possibly TRBD1 on 6 matching bases. The germline gives CDR1 MNHEY, CDR2 SVGAGI. This CDR3 has 14 residues. V shed 7 bases and J shed 6 bases, with 16 bases lying between them. CDR3 sequence: CASTQSVGGQPQHF. The DNA of the CDR3 is TGTGCCAGCACTCAATCGGTAGGGGGTCAGCCCCAGCATTTT.